This note documents a single TCR beta chain sequence. The antigen remains unidentified. Treatment denoted: around 19 received Ad26.COV2.S at low or high dose, single or two shots; 5 received placebo; per-sample allocation not given. Day 63 after the first vaccine or placebo injection was the time point for sampling. This record comes from a study of Ad26.COV2.S vaccination and SARS-CoV-2 variants. Deletions cut 1 base from V and 1 base from J, with 8 bases between. This CDR3 has 15 amino acids. Per germline, CDR1 SNHLY and CDR2 FYNNEI. Findings of the study overall: From the TCR breadth and depth analyses, total T cell responses may have been underestimated.

Clones were read by immunoSEQ multiplex PCR, and TCRdb kept only the in-frame ones, dropping some. The repertoire holds fewer than 500,000 clones, approximately 89% seen once, with over 2.5% in the top ten. The clonotype comes from a person between 18 and 65 years old who received the Ad26.COV2.S COVID-19 vaccine or a placebo. The chain combines TRBV2 with TRBJ1-5; D possibly corresponds to TRBD1 (5 bases). The source was peripheral blood, collected in a trial of Ad26.COV2.S vaccine versus placebo. In DNA form, the CDR3 reads TGTGCCAGCAGTGAAGAGGGGTTGAGCAATCAGCCCCAGCATTTT. Protein: CASSEEGLSNQPQHF.